A selection of T cell receptor beta chains follows, all from one sample in a study of CD8 T cells in ankylosing spondylitis. TCRdb processed the 5' RACE reads anew with MiXCR; each CDR3 protein has one entry. The sample gives roughly 68,000 distinct CDR3 sequences, 6.2% of which show up once; approximately 5% is in the top ten. Input material: synovial fluid, either unsorted or a sorted T cell fraction (not recorded which). These receptors were collected from a male donor with ankylosing spondylitis. Each CDR3 is given with its conserved first and last residue. A D gene is named only where the DNA matches it firmly. Some rows mark clone size as missing; the rest say once, few, many or name a class of expanded clone.

D: -; V: TRBV7-2; size: many; J: TRBJ2-5; CDR3: CASSLARVETQYF; DNA: TGTGCCAGCAGCTTAGCCCGGGTAGAGACCCAGTACTTC
D: -; V: TRBV28; size: -; J: TRBJ2-6; CDR3: CASSIAGTPHSGANVLTF; DNA: TGTGCCAGCAGCATTGCGGGGACACCCCACTCTGGGGCCAACGTCCTGACTTTC
D: TRBD2; V: TRBV29-1; size: -; J: TRBJ2-2; CDR3: CSVDGGAGGPAGELFF; DNA: TGCAGCGTTGATGGCGGGGCGGGAGGGCCAGCCGGGGAGCTGTTTTTT
D: -; V: TRBV7-5; size: few; J: TRBJ2-7; CDR3: CISVSEAHRDLYEQYF; DNA: -
D: -; V: TRBV10-3; size: few; J: TRBJ2-5; CDR3: CAISELVSLQGTQYF; DNA: TGTGCCATCAGTGAGTTGGTATCCCTCCAAGGGACCCAGTACTTC
D: TRBD1; V: TRBV28; size: -; J: TRBJ1-4; CDR3: CASSGTGGLNEKLFF; DNA: TGTGCCAGCAGTGGGACAGGGGGCCTAAATGAAAAACTGTTTTTT
D: TRBD2; V: TRBV19; size: few; J: TRBJ2-1; CDR3: CASMGLAGAAEQFF; DNA: TGTGCCAGTATGGGCCTAGCGGGAGCGGCGGAGCAGTTCTTC
D: -; V: TRBV5-4; size: many; J: TRBJ2-1; CDR3: CASTPGGRFSYNEQFF; DNA: TGTGCCAGCACCCCTGGTGGGCGGTTCTCCTACAATGAGCAGTTCTTC
D: TRBD1; V: TRBV28; size: few; J: TRBJ1-2; CDR3: CASMGQGGGYTF; DNA: TGTGCCAGCATGGGACAGGGTGGCGGCTACACCTTC
D: -; V: TRBV5-1; size: few; J: TRBJ2-1; CDR3: CASSLGLLKGDEQFF; DNA: TGCGCCAGCAGCTTGGGACTCCTGAAGGGTGATGAGCAGTTCTTC
D: -; V: TRBV4-3; size: many; J: TRBJ2-1; CDR3: CASSQDAKPYNEQFF; DNA: TGCGCCAGCAGCCAAGATGCGAAACCCTACAATGAGCAGTTCTTC
D: -; V: TRBV5-1; size: many; J: TRBJ2-2; CDR3: CASSREPDTGELFF; DNA: TGCGCCAGCAGCAGAGAACCAGACACCGGGGAGCTGTTTTTT
D: TRBD2; V: TRBV11-2; size: -; J: TRBJ2-1; CDR3: CASSLLYGTSGRVNEQFF; DNA: TGTGCCAGCAGCTTATTATACGGGACTAGCGGGAGAGTTAATGAGCAGTTCTTC
D: -; V: TRBV12-3/TRBV12-4; size: many; J: TRBJ1-5; CDR3: CASTYRHSNQPQHF; DNA: TGTGCCAGCACCTACAGGCATAGCAATCAGCCCCAGCATTTT
D: TRBD2; V: TRBV14; size: -; J: TRBJ2-7; CDR3: CASSATSGTYEQYF; DNA: TGTGCCAGCAGCGCGACTAGCGGGACCTACGAGCAGTACTTC
D: TRBD2; V: TRBV12-3/TRBV12-4; size: many; J: TRBJ2-2; CDR3: CASTSGTSGRGVTGELFF; DNA: TGTGCCAGCACCTCCGGGACTAGCGGGAGGGGGGTCACCGGGGAGCTGTTTTTT